This TCR beta chain was retrieved from a study of T cell changes during pregnancy in multiple sclerosis. Profiling relied on immunoSEQ multiplex PCR, and the TCRdb table lists in-frame clones only, not all of them. The sample comprises some 71,000 clones, roughly nine tenths of which are singletons, and more than 1.4% rests with the top ten. Sequences were derived from peripheral blood, sampled after pregnancy. This sequence originates from a female donor with multiple sclerosis, enrolled in a pregnancy study.

CDR3 protein: CAWNAGRGTEAFF. CDR3 DNA sequence: TGTGCCTGGAACGCAGGGAGGGGCACTGAAGCTTTCTTT. V and J are TRBV30 and TRBJ1-1, with TRBD1 as a possible D gene (5 bases). Between the trimmed V and J ends, which lost 4 bases and 4 bases, there was a span of 13 bases. The length of the CDR3 is 13 residues. Germline loops: CDR1 GTSNPN, CDR2 SVGIG (reference sequence).